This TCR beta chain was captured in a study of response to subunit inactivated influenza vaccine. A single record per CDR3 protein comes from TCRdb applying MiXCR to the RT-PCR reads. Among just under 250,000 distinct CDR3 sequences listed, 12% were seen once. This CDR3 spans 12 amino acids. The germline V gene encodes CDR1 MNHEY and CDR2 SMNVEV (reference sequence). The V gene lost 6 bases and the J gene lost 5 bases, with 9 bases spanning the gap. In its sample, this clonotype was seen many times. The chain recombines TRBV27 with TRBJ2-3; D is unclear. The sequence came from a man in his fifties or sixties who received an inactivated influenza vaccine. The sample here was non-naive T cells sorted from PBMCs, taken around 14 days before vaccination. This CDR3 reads CASSLGLDTQYF. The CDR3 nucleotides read TGTGCCAGCAGCTTGGGGTTAGATACGCAGTATTTT.